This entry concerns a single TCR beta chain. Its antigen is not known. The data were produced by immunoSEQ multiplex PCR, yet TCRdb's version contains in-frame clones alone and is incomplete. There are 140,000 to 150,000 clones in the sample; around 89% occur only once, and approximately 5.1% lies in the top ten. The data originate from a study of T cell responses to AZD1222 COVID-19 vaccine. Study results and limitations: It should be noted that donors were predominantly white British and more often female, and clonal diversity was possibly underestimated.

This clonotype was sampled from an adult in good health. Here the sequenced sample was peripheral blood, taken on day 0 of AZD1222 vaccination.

Written as DNA, the CDR3 is TGTGCCAGCAGCTTGGGGCGGGACTCCTACAATGAGCAGTTCTTC. Residues: CASSLGRDSYNEQFF. V is TRBV5-4 and J is TRBJ2-1, with D maybe TRBD2 (6 bases). The germline CDR1 and CDR2 sequences are SGHNT and YYREEE (reference sequence). The CDR3 is 15 amino acids. Trimming pared 0 bases from V and 0 bases from J, leaving 7 bases between.